The 27 T cell receptor beta chains given below trace back to one sample, sequenced in a study of T cell clonality in common variable immunodeficiency. Generated by immunoSEQ multiplex PCR, the TCRdb table keeps only in-frame clones and is missing some. The sample contains 35,000 or so clones, none of them singletons. The sample was peripheral blood mononuclear cells. The receptors derive from a person aged 18-69 years in good health.

This clone was seen ten or more times. The CDR3 extends 3 residues past the end of the read, so its final part is completed from the germline J gene. J is TRBJ1-2 and V is TRBV5-6; D ambiguous. V was shortened by 2 bases and J by 4 bases, with 9 bases between the two germline ends. The CDR3 has 13 residues. From germline, CDR1 is SGHDT and CDR2 YYEEEE. CDR3 residues: CASSFQPSYGYTF. The CDR3 bases that were read are TGTGCCAGCAGCTTTCAGCCTAGCTATGGC.

In regard to this clone: The read finishes 3 residues shy of the CDR3 end, and the germline J gene is used to complete it. The V and J genes are TRBV11-1 and TRBJ2-7; 10 positions match TRBD1. Germline-derived CDR1 and CDR2 are SGHAT and FQDESV (reference sequence). With 6 bases clipped from V and 2 bases from J, the junction kept 7 bases outside the gene matches. CDR3 length equals 15 residues. The CDR3 bases that were read are TGTGCCAGCAGGCGGCGACAGGGGGCTACCTACGAG. It translates to CASRRRQGATYE. The entire CDR3 protein reads CASRRRQGATYEQYF.

At least ten counts were recorded for this clone. The observed sequence ends 3 residues before the CDR3 terminus, with the missing tail filled in from the germline J gene. J is TRBJ2-3 and V is TRBV5-6; unclear D gene. Per germline, CDR1 SGHDT and CDR2 YYEEEE. Trimming removed 9 bases from V and 7 bases from J, with 18 bases in between. This CDR3 spans 13 amino acids. The CDR3 is CATTSLGSHTQYF. The CDR3 DNA, read in part, is TGTGCCACCACGTCCCTGGGCTCCCATACG.

This clone was detected many times. The read terminates 3 residues ahead of where the CDR3 ends, so the germline J gene completes it. The gene calls are TRBV5-5 and TRBJ2-2, with D perhaps TRBD2 (5 bases). The CDR3 consists of 15 residues. Germline loops: CDR1 SGHKS, CDR2 YYEKEE (reference sequence). The ends were cut back, 1 base at V and 3 bases at J, with 10 bases in the middle. Here the CDR3 reads CASSLSLRDTGELFF. The CDR3 DNA, read in part, is TGTGCCAGCAGCTTGTCCCTGAGGGACACCGGGGAG.

This clone has a count of ten or more. The read is 3 residues too short to cover the CDR3 end, so that end is filled in from the germline J gene. The chain joins TRBV7-2 to TRBJ1-4; D gene uncertain. Germline lookup yields CDR1 SGHTA and CDR2 FQGNSA. V was shortened by 1 base and J by 8 bases, with 11 bases between the two germline ends. The CDR3 loop spans 14 amino acids. CDR3 bases read: TGTGCCAGCAGCTTAGGCTCAGGATCAGAAAAA. Translating gives CASSLGSGSEK. The full CDR3 is CASSLGSGSEKLFF.

Concerning this clone itself: With a much larger clone just one base away, this may be a read error. Read coverage stops 3 residues before the CDR3 terminus; the germline J gene supplies the remainder. The V gene is TRBV19, the J gene TRBJ2-1; 7 bases align to TRBD1. Germline CDR1 is LNHDA and CDR2 is SQIVND (reference sequence). The ends lost 5 bases at V and 6 bases at J; junction bases unmatched: 7. The CDR3 is 14 amino acids. The covered CDR3 bases are TGTGCCAGTAGTCGCCGGGACAGATGCAATGAG. Its translation: CASSRRDRCNE. The CDR3 in its entirety is CASSRRDRCNEQFF.

This clone was observed at least ten times. Incomplete CDR3 DNA: TGTGCCAGCAGCTTAGAGTCGGGCACCGGGGAG. Translating it yields CASSLESGTGE. The complete CDR3 reads CASSLESGTGELFF. The genes are TRBV11-2 and TRBJ2-2; D remains ambiguous. The CDR3 extends 3 residues past the end of the read, so its final part is completed from the germline J gene. The CDR3 sequence is 14 residues long. Germline CDR1 SGHAT, CDR2 FQNNGV. V was clipped by 0 bases and J by 4 bases, with 6 bases between them.

This clone was counted at least ten times. A read error may account for a junction end that differs from germline. Incomplete CDR3 DNA: TGCGCCAGCAGCGTGTTGACAGGGGGAACAGATACG. This gives the protein CASSVLTGGTDT. The entire CDR3 protein is CASSVLTGGTDTQYF. The chain uses TRBV4-2 and TRBJ2-3, with 9 bases aligning to TRBD1. The CDR3 end lies 3 residues beyond the end of the read and is filled in from the germline J gene. This CDR3 is 15 amino acids long. CDR1 and CDR2 (germline): LGHNA, YNFKEQ.

This clone came up many times. The read terminates 3 residues before the CDR3 end, so the remaining end is supplied by the germline J gene. The chain links TRBV7-3 to TRBJ2-5, with 8 bases lining up with TRBD1. There are 14 residues in the CDR3. After removal of 4 bases from V and 2 bases from J, the junction contained 3 bases not matched to a gene. Germline V gene data show CDR1 as SGHTA and CDR2 as FQGTGA. CDR3: CASSYGTGQETQYF. CDR3 bases read: TGTGCCAGCAGCTACGGGACAGGTCAAGAGACC. Looking up the rest from reference TRBV7-3 and TRBJ2-5 gives the full variable domain: GAGVSQTPSNKVTEKGKYVELRCDPISGHTALYWYRQSLGQGPEFLIYFQGTGAADDSGLPNDRFFAVRPEGSVSTLKIQRTERGDSAVYLCASSYGTGQETQYFGPGTRLLVL.

This clone was recorded at least ten times. With the read ending 3 residues before the CDR3 end, the germline J gene is used to fill in that end. The rearrangement uses TRBV14 and TRBJ1-5; TRBD1 might be the D (6 bases). There are 14 residues in the CDR3. CDR1 SGHDN and CDR2 FVKESK come from the germline V gene. Trimming cost V 4 bases and J 5 bases, with 12 bases left between them. CDR3 DNA, as far as it was read: TGTGCCAGCAGCCCCCAGGGGTGGGATCAGCCC. This gives the protein CASSPQGWDQP. The entire CDR3 reads CASSPQGWDQPQHF.

This clone was detected ten times or more. The CDR3 goes on 3 residues after the read ends, and that part is filled in from the germline J gene. The V and J genes are TRBV30 and TRBJ2-5; 11 positions match TRBD1. V was clipped by 3 bases and J by 3 bases; unmatched bases: 9. Germline V lookup: CDR1 GTSNPN, CDR2 SVGIG (reference sequence). The CDR3 spans 16 residues. The CDR3 DNA, read in part, is TGTGCCTGGAGCTCAAATGGACAGGGGGCCGAAGAGACC. It specifies CAWSSNGQGAEET. In full, the CDR3 is CAWSSNGQGAEETQYF.

This clone has ten or more counts. This CDR3 is CSARKPAGDTQYF. CDR3 DNA, as far as it was read: TGCAGTGCTAGAAAGCCTGCCGGAGATACG. V and J are TRBV20-1 and TRBJ2-3; D gene ambiguous. From the germline J gene comes the end of the CDR3, since the read stops 3 residues before it. The CDR3 totals 13 residues. From germline, CDR1 is DFQATT and CDR2 SNEGSKA (reference sequence). V lost 2 bases to trimming and J lost 5 bases, with 11 bases between them.

This clone was seen at least ten times. The DNA ends 3 residues before the CDR3 does, and the rest of the CDR3 is filled in from the germline J gene. The V call is TRBV6-2 or TRBV6-3, the J call TRBJ1-2, with TRBD1 as a possible D gene (6 bases). The CDR3 runs 16 residues. The ends were cut back, 4 bases at V and 4 bases at J, with 19 bases in the middle. The germline gives CDR1 MNHEY, CDR2 SVGEGT. The sequenced CDR3 bases are TGTGCCAGCAGTTCTCCGGGACACCGAACGGCCTATGGC. It yields the protein CASSSPGHRTAYG. The CDR3 as a whole reads CASSSPGHRTAYGYTF.

This clone was counted ten times or more. The CDR3 end lies 3 residues beyond the end of the read and is filled in from the germline J gene. The rearrangement links TRBV18 to TRBJ2-6, with 8 nucleotides matching TRBD2. CDR1 is KGHSH, CDR2 LQKENI, per germline. V was pared by 1 base and J by 0 bases, with 5 bases of the junction left unmatched. This CDR3 is 18 amino acids long. The CDR3 is CASSPRNGGGSGANVLTF. CDR3 bases read: TGTGCCAGCTCACCACGGAACGGGGGGGGCTCTGGGGCCAACGTC.

This clone was found many times. The read comes to an end 3 residues before the CDR3 does, leaving the germline J gene to fill in the end. The V gene is TRBV5-5, the J gene TRBJ2-3; 8 bases map to TRBD1. Germline V gene lookup returns CDR1 SGHKS and CDR2 YYEKEE (reference sequence). V lost 4 bases to trimming and J lost 1 base; unmatched junction nucleotides: 5. The CDR3 covers 15 residues. The CDR3 sequence: CASSAGTGGTDTQYF. The covered CDR3 bases are TGTGCCAGCAGCGCCGGGACAGGAGGCACAGATACG.

This clone was picked up many times. With the read ending 3 residues before the CDR3 end, the germline J gene is used to fill in that end. The rearrangement joins TRBV10-3 to TRBJ2-2; D gene ambiguous. V was clipped by 3 bases and J by 3 bases, with 5 bases between them. The CDR3 extends over 13 amino acids. Germline V gives CDR1 ENHRY, CDR2 SYGVKD. The CDR3 loop reads CAISDGYTGELFF. The covered CDR3 bases are TGTGCCATCAGTGACGGGTACACCGGGGAG.

There are many counts of this clone. The read falls 3 residues short of the CDR3 end, and the missing part is taken from the germline J gene. The chain recombines TRBV19 with TRBJ2-7; 8 nucleotides line up with TRBD1. Germline V gene data show CDR1 as LNHDA and CDR2 as SQIVND (reference sequence). The CDR3 extends over 12 amino acids. With V trimmed by 7 bases and J by 2 bases, 1 base remained unmatched. The sequenced part of the CDR3 DNA is TGTGCCAGTATGGACAGGGCCTACGAG. It specifies CASMDRAYE. The full CDR3 is CASMDRAYEQYF.

This clone appeared many times. The sequence runs out 3 residues before the end of the CDR3; the remainder is reconstructed from the germline J gene. The chain joins TRBV6-2 or TRBV6-3 to TRBJ2-1; 8 positions match TRBD2. Per germline, CDR1 MNHEY and CDR2 SVGEGT. The CDR3 extends over 16 amino acids. V was clipped by 0 bases and J by 6 bases; unmatched bases: 7. CDR3 bases read: TGTGCCAGCAGTTACTCGAACCTAGCGGGTTTCAATGAG. It encodes CASSYSNLAGFNE. The full CDR3 sequence reads CASSYSNLAGFNEQFF.

This clone was seen repeatedly, ten times or more. Sequencing ends 3 residues short of the CDR3 end; the germline J gene provides the rest. This rearrangement joins TRBV20-1 to TRBJ2-5; TRBD2 aligns across 7 bases. V lost 6 bases and J lost 6; bases outside the gene matches: 4. CDR3 size: 11 residues. CDR1 is DFQATT, CDR2 SNEGSKA, per germline (reference sequence). This chain's CDR3 is CSAAGVKTQYF. The part of the CDR3 DNA that was read is TGCAGTGCGGCGGGGGTGAAGACC.

This clone was detected many times. The CDR3 here is CSARLQGAPNEKLFF. The sequenced part of the CDR3 DNA is TGCAGTGCTAGGTTACAGGGAGCCCCTAATGAAAAA. V usage is TRBV20-1 and J usage is TRBJ1-4, with D possibly matching TRBD1 (6 bases). The sequenced fragment ends 3 residues before the CDR3 boundary, so the rest is inferred from the germline J gene. V lost 3 bases to trimming and J lost 3 bases, with 14 bases between them. The germline V gene encodes CDR1 DFQATT and CDR2 SNEGSKA (reference sequence). This CDR3 region has 15 residues.

There are many counts of this clone. The read ends 3 residues before the CDR3 terminus; that terminus is restored from the germline J gene. This chain uses TRBV6-4 with TRBJ1-2, with a possible D match to TRBD1 (6 bases). This CDR3 spans 13 amino acids. The germline CDR1 and CDR2 sequences are MRHNA and SNTAGT. CDR3 DNA (partial): TGTGCCAGCAGTGACTCGAGGGGGAATGAC. It translates to CASSDSRGND. The full CDR3 sequence reads CASSDSRGNDYTF.

This clone was found many times. Read sequence stops 3 residues before the CDR3 end, and the germline J gene provides the missing end. This chain joins TRBV19 and TRBJ1-4; no reliable D call. CDR3 length equals 12 residues. Germline loops: CDR1 LNHDA, CDR2 SQIVND (reference sequence). Trimming shortened V by 8 bases and J by 8 bases, and 12 bases separated the two germline ends. CDR3 DNA, as far as it was read: TGTGCCAGTTCGGCCGCGGGGGAAAAA. This translates into CASSAAGEK. The whole CDR3 region reads CASSAAGEKLFF.

The table lists this clone with many counts. The read ends 3 residues before the CDR3 terminus; that terminus is restored from the germline J gene. The rearrangement joins TRBV7-9 to TRBJ1-4, with 7 bases that match TRBD1. This CDR3 is built from 15 residues. V was clipped by 2 bases and J by 3 bases; unmatched bases: 3. Germline loops: CDR1 SEHNR, CDR2 FQNEAQ (reference sequence). Here the CDR3 reads CASSLWGQPNEKLFF. The covered CDR3 bases are TGTGCCAGCAGCTTATGGGGACAGCCTAATGAAAAA.

This clone occurred many times. The CDR3 extends 3 residues past the end of the read, so its final part is completed from the germline J gene. J is TRBJ1-1 and V is TRBV6-2 or TRBV6-3, with TRBD1 matching over 8 bases. The CDR3 has 16 amino acids. Germline V gene lookup returns CDR1 MNHEY and CDR2 SVGEGT. V lost 5 bases, J lost 4 bases, and 12 bases stayed unmatched. CDR3 loop: CASSKPRTGRGTEAFF. CDR3 bases read: TGTGCCAGCAGTAAGCCTCGGACAGGGCGCGGCACTGAA.

There are many counts of this clone. The CDR3 extends 3 residues past the end of the read, so its final part is completed from the germline J gene. The genes are TRBV20-1 and TRBJ2-7; D perhaps matches TRBD1 (5 bases). The CDR3 runs to 14 residues. Germline CDR1 and CDR2: DFQATT and SNEGSKA (reference sequence). With 0 bases removed from V and 0 bases from J, the gap between germline ends came to 9 bases. The sequenced part of the CDR3 DNA is TGCAGTGCTAGAGACAGTAGGGGCTCCTACGAG. Translation gives CSARDSRGSYE. The whole CDR3 protein is CSARDSRGSYEQYF.

This clone was counted many times. At one boundary the junction diverges from the germline segment, which might be a read error. The read ends 3 residues before the CDR3 terminus; that terminus is restored from the germline J gene. The chain carries TRBV4-2 and TRBJ2-1, with D unclear. The CDR3 totals 17 residues. CDR1 LGHNA and CDR2 YNFKEQ come from the germline V gene. CDR3 bases read: TGCGCCAGCAGCCAAGATGTCCCAGGAGCCTCCTACAATGAG. Residues: CASSQDVPGASYNE. The complete CDR3 sequence is CASSQDVPGASYNEQFF.

This clone occurred many times. The germline gene is not matched at one end of the junction; a read error may be the cause. The CDR3 end falls 3 residues outside the read, so it is completed with the germline J gene. The chain combines TRBV4-2 with TRBJ2-7, with D hard to call. CDR1 LGHNA and CDR2 YNFKEQ come from the germline V gene. The CDR3 has 15 residues. CDR3 DNA, as far as it was read: TGCGCCAGCAGCCCAGATCTGCATAGCTCCTACGAG. This sequence encodes CASSPDLHSSYE. The full CDR3 protein is CASSPDLHSSYEQYF.